This T cell receptor beta chain was recorded in a study of shared T cell receptors in the human thymus (dated by TCRdb to about 2021). As for the study more broadly: The study examined how self-reactive, shared T-cell receptor alpha chains are generated in the human thymus.

In regard to this clone: Its antigen remains undetermined. It is likely a read error, because the conserved phenylalanine at the end of the CDR3 is missing. The DNA is omitted, as the CDR3 cannot be located on it reliably, and the CDR3 follows TCRdb's listing.

The CDR3 has 9 amino acids, counting both end residues. The germline V gene specifies SGHVS as CDR1 and FNYEAQ as CDR2. Libraries came from the immunoSEQ multiplex PCR assay. TCRdb stores this immuneACCESS table with in-frame sequences only. Part of the clones is absent; in the studies checked, under half of the shortfall reflects unresolved V genes, and no reason is known for the rest. The sample table records more than 550,000 clones; approximately 83% of these occur just once. The leading ten clones occupy 0.008% to 0.011% of the sample. A further study also used this sample, focusing on human thymus T cells. From the second report: In Finland, the donors were immunologically healthy infants who were having open corrective cardiac surgery for congenital heart defects. The thymus tissue came from surgical resects taken out during corrective cardiac surgery. Usage of V and J gene segments appeared to be biased in both the thymic and the peripheral blood repertoires. The related research found that thymic TCR repertoires overlapped highly between unrelated individuals. The study used seven to nine infant thymus samples plus four related peripheral blood samples to characterize TCR alpha and beta repertoires. Donor ages ranging from about 7 to 250 days were recorded, and over 5 male and a couple of female infants were included in the cohort. Thymocytes were released mechanically from tissue and stored at -70 °C as pellets of roughly 8.5-32 million cells. A QIAsymphony instrument was used to extract genomic DNA from frozen cell pellets. TCRB and TCRAD loci were amplified from a standardized quantity of quality-controlled genomic DNA using the immunoSEQ multiplex PCR assay. The V(D)J region was spanned by amplicons of a length sufficient to cover the CDR3 and to identify V and J genes. The commercial immunoSEQ service was used to sequence amplicons on an Illumina platform. Primer bias and sequencing errors were corrected as previously described, and TCRAD and TCRB definitions were based on the IMGT database. Repertoires were analysed with immunoSEQ Analyzer 3.0 and VDJTools, covering basic statistics, V/J segment usage, diversity estimates, rarefaction and pairwise overlap. To estimate diversity, the Chao1, ChaoE, Efron-Thisted, Shannon and inverse Simpson indices were applied, and diversity was also estimated on datasets down-sampled to the smallest sample. Repertoire overlap was assessed by strict matching of CDR3 nucleotide sequence, V gene and J gene, and clustering was done by Jaccard-based multidimensional scaling. On average, thymus samples gave 800,000 or so unique TCRB clonotypes, whereas blood samples gave 75,000 to 95,000.

Rearrangement joined TRBV7-6 to TRBJ1-1; the table's TRBD1 call for D was not verified on the DNA. The sequencing input was thymocytes. The receptor's source is a girl under three years old with a congenital heart defect. Donor details come from another sample of the same person, matched by shared clones. CDR3 sequence: CASLRTGHI.